These T cell receptor beta chains were read from a single sample in a study of CD8 T cells in ankylosing spondylitis. TCRdb reanalysed the 5' RACE reads using MiXCR and keeps one entry per CDR3 protein. The repertoire holds some 840,000 distinct CDR3 sequences, with about 12% as singletons. The sequenced material came from blood, either unsorted or a sorted T cell fraction (not recorded which). Receptors originate from a male donor with ankylosing spondylitis. Each CDR3 is given with its conserved first and last residue. The order of the fields is V gene, clone size, J gene, D gene, CDR3 DNA, CDR3 protein. D genes are given only for firm matches. Clone size is stated in some rows and not others, as once, few, many or a class when expanded.

TRBV6-1	.	TRBJ1-2	.	TGTGCCAGCAGTACATTTACGGGGCGGAATGGCTACACCTTC	CASSTFTGRNGYTF
TRBV5-1	.	TRBJ1-1	.	TGCGCCAGCAGCTTGCTACAGAAGGGTGACACTGAAGCTTTCTTT	CASSLLQKGDTEAFF
TRBV20-1	many	TRBJ2-3	.	TGCAGTGCTAGATCTGGGACCTTAGGGGATACGCAGTATTTT	CSARSGTLGDTQYF
TRBV9	few	TRBJ2-5	TRBD2	TGTGCCAGCAGCATTAGCGGGGGGCAAGAGACCCAGTACTTC	CASSISGGQETQYF
TRBV20-1	.	TRBJ1-1	.	TGCAGTGCTAGAGACCTGGACAATGAAGCTTTCTTT	CSARDLDNEAFF
TRBV12-3/TRBV12-4	few	TRBJ1-1	.	TGTGCCAGCAGCCGAACGGGTTACGCCACTGAAGCTTTCTTT	CASSRTGYATEAFF
TRBV14	.	TRBJ1-2	.	TGTGCCAGCAGCCCAGATTTGGACTATGGCTACACCTTC	CASSPDLDYGYTF
TRBV20-1	.	TRBJ1-2	.	TGCAGTGGGTCGGAGACAGAGGGCTACACCTTC	CSGSETEGYTF
TRBV20-1	few	TRBJ1-2	TRBD1	TGCGTTCGGGGAGACAGGGGAGGATTGTATGGTGGCTACACCTTC	CVRGDRGGLYGGYTF
TRBV5-1	.	TRBJ2-7	.	TGCGCCAGCAGCTTGTTAGTGGGCAGCTCCTACGAGCAGTACTTC	CASSLLVGSSYEQYF
TRBV15	.	TRBJ2-7	.	TGTGCCACCAGCAGAGCCACGACAGGTTTCTCCTACGAGCAGTACTTC	CATSRATTGFSYEQYF
TRBV7-2	.	TRBJ2-3	.	TGTGCCAGCAGCTTATTGGCTTCGCAGTATTTT	CASSLLASQYF
TRBV7-2	few	TRBJ1-1	.	TGTGCCAGCAGCTGGAGCCAGGGGCTAGGGGCTGAAGCTTTCTTT	CASSWSQGLGAEAFF